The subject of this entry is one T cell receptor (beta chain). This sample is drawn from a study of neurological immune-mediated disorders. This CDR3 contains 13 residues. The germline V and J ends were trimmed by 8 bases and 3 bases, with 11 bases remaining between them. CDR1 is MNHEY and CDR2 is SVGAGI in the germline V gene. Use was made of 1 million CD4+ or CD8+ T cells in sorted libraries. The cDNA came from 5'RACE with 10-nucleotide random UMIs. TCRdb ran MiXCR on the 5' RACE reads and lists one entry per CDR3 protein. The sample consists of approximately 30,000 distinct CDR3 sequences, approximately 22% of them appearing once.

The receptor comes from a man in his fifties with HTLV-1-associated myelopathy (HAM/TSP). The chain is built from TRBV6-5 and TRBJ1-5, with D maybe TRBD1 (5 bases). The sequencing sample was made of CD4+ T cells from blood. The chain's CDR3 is CASGQGPNQPQHF. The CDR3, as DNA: TGTGCCAGCGGGCAGGGTCCCAATCAGCCCCAGCATTTT.